This T cell receptor (beta chain) is drawn from a study of blood T cells in healthy people across ages. Study details: In model experiments, template switching was able to capture about one barcoded beta molecule for every two T cells that were present.

Points on this clonotype: A junction end diverges from the germline sequence, so it may reflect a read error.

This CDR3 has 15 residues. Alongside a J-beta primer mix, a sample-barcoded 5' primer served in a second PCR lasting about 7 to 11 cycles. A minimum of 2.5 million CDR3-containing paired-end reads was obtained for each sample. TCRdb processed the 5' RACE reads anew with MiXCR; each CDR3 protein has one entry. The data contain about 720,000 distinct CDR3 sequences, 22% of them singletons. Donors were systemically healthy Caucasian individuals from Russia aged roughly 6 to 100 years. At least 6.5 million PBMCs were isolated per sample. This TCR derives from a man in his 70s in good health. The chain recombines TRBV12-3 or TRBV12-4 with TRBJ1-2; 7 bases line up with TRBD1. Sequenced input: blood. CDR3 bases: TGTGCCAGCAGTTTCGGGACAGAATTTAACTACGGCTACACCTTC. It specifies CASSFGTEFNYGYTF.